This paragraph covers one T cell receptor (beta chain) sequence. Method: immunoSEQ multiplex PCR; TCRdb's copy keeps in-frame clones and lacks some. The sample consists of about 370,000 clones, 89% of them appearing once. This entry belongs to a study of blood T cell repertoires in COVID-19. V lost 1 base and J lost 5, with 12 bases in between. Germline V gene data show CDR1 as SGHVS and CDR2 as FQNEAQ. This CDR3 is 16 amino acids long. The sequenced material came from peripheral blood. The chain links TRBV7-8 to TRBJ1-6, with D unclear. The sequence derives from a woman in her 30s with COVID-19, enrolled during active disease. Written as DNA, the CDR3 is TGTGCCAGCAGCTTAGGACACCCTGCACATAATTCACCCCTCCACTTT. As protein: CASSLGHPAHNSPLHF.